Listed below are T cell receptor beta chains from one sample, sequenced in a study of shared clonotypes between healthy human individuals. Only in-frame clones appear in the TCRdb table, and some are missing; sequencing was by immunoSEQ multiplex PCR. The table lists approximately 2.3 million clones, approximately 93% of them singletons, with about 0.39% in the top ten. The sample consisted of naive CD4+ T cells from PBMCs. The receptors here all came from a man between 18 and 35 years old in good health. Some clones in this sample may be carry-over from other donors' samples. CDR3s include the opening cysteine and the closing phenylalanine or tryptophan. The D gene is left open where the match is weak. Clone size is not always given. Where it is, it says once, few, many or a class for expanded clones.

J gene	V gene	CDR3 length	D gene	clone size	CDR3 protein	CDR3 DNA
TRBJ2-3	TRBV11-2	17	TRBD2	NA	CASSLEVLAGGVDTQYF	TGTGCCAGCAGCTTAGAGGTTCTAGCGGGAGGAGTAGATACGCAGTATTTT
TRBJ2-5	TRBV6-5	13	NA	NA	CASSLGTPETQYF	TGTGCCAGCAGTCTTGGGACTCCCGAGACCCAGTACTTC
TRBJ2-7	TRBV30	15	NA	NA	CAWSLFGGGTYEQYF	TGTGCCTGGAGTTTGTTCGGAGGAGGAACCTACGAGCAGTACTTC
TRBJ2-6	TRBV5-1	16	NA	NA	CASSFGGASGANVLTF	TGCGCCAGCAGCTTTGGAGGGGCCTCTGGGGCCAACGTCCTGACTTTC
TRBJ2-7	TRBV5-1	13	TRBD1	NA	CASSLGTVYEQYF	TGCGCCAGCAGCTTAGGGACAGTTTACGAGCAGTACTTC
TRBJ2-3	TRBV7-3	14	NA	once	CASSQGPRTDTQYF	TGTGCCAGCAGCCAAGGGCCTAGGACAGATACGCAGTATTTT
TRBJ2-1	TRBV4-2	14	NA	once	CASSQARAYNEQFF	TGTGCCAGCAGCCAAGCGCGGGCCTACAATGAGCAGTTCTTC
TRBJ2-5	TRBV9	15	NA	NA	CASSVSTTGRETQYF	TGTGCCAGCAGCGTATCTACTACGGGCCGGGAGACCCAGTACTTC
TRBJ2-3	TRBV2	15	NA	NA	CASSSAIRSTDTQYF	TGTGCCAGCAGCTCAGCCATCCGAAGCACAGATACGCAGTATTTT
TRBJ1-3	TRBV6-6	15	NA	NA	CASSYVQGTRNTIYF	TGTGCCAGCAGTTACGTTCAGGGTACCAGAAACACCATATATTTT
TRBJ1-5	TRBV7-9	15	NA	NA	CASSLGGSSNQPQHF	TGTGCCAGCAGCTTAGGGGGGAGCAGCAATCAGCCCCAGCATTTT
TRBJ2-3	TRBV4-1	14	TRBD1	NA	CASSPDLGGIAQYF	TGCGCCAGCAGCCCAGACTTAGGGGGCATCGCGCAGTATTTT
TRBJ2-2	TRBV29-1	14	TRBD2	NA	CSGSTSGDTGELFF	TGCAGCGGGTCGACTAGCGGAGACACCGGGGAGCTGTTTTTT
TRBJ1-2	TRBV11-2	13	NA	NA	CASSLADRAGYTF	TGTGCCAGCAGCTTAGCTGATAGGGCTGGCTACACCTTC
TRBJ2-7	TRBV11-1	14	NA	NA	CASSFTTGRYEQYF	TGTGCCAGCAGCTTTACGACAGGCCGCTACGAGCAGTACTTC
TRBJ2-5	TRBV5-1	12	NA	NA	CASRPGQETQYF	TGCGCCAGCAGACCGGGGCAGGAGACCCAGTACTTC
TRBJ1-2	TRBV7-3	14	NA	NA	CASSPGGVGYGYTF	TGTGCCAGCAGCCCTGGGGGGGTCGGCTATGGCTACACCTTC
TRBJ1-5	TRBV23-1	12	NA	once	CARRTRNQPQHF	TGCGCCAGAAGAACGCGCAATCAGCCCCAGCATTTT
TRBJ2-1	TRBV5-1	15	NA	NA	CASSLAHGSYNEQFF	TGCGCCAGCAGCTTGGCCCACGGCTCCTACAATGAGCAGTTCTTC
TRBJ1-2	TRBV28	14	NA	NA	CASSVGGGVYGYTF	TGTGCCAGCAGTGTCGGTGGGGGGGTCTATGGCTACACCTTC
TRBJ2-7	TRBV7-8	13	NA	NA	CASSVDRSHEQYF	TGTGCCAGCAGCGTCGACAGGTCCCACGAGCAGTACTTC
TRBJ1-2	TRBV5-4	13	NA	NA	CASSLVGGDGYTF	TGTGCCAGCAGCTTGGTAGGAGGCGATGGCTACACCTTC
TRBJ2-3	TRBV7-3	13	TRBD2	NA	CASSFLAGDTQYF	TGTGCCAGCAGCTTCCTAGCGGGAGATACGCAGTATTTT
TRBJ1-2	TRBV6-1	12	NA	NA	CASSEDRRGYTF	TGTGCCAGCAGTGAAGACAGGAGGGGCTACACCTTC
TRBJ2-7	TRBV4-2	16	NA	NA	CASSQDTGQGWSEQYF	TGTGCCAGCAGCCAAGATACGGGCCAGGGCTGGAGCGAGCAGTACTTC
TRBJ2-7	TRBV27	14	TRBD1	NA	CASRSTGGRYEQYF	TGTGCCAGCAGGTCTACAGGGGGCAGGTACGAGCAGTACTTC
TRBJ1-1	TRBV6-6	15	NA	NA	CASSPTVRRNTEAFF	TGTGCCAGCAGTCCGACAGTTCGGCGGAACACTGAAGCTTTCTTT
TRBJ1-1	TRBV7-8	17	NA	NA	CASSLGVSGGRVTEAFF	TGTGCCAGCAGCTTAGGCGTCAGCGGGGGACGGGTCACTGAAGCTTTCTTT
TRBJ2-7	TRBV18	13	NA	once	CASSPDREDEQYF	TGTGCCAGCTCACCAGACAGGGAGGACGAGCAGTACTTC
TRBJ2-7	TRBV19	13	NA	NA	CASSMRSWGEQYF	TGTGCCAGTAGTATGAGGTCTTGGGGCGAGCAGTACTTC
TRBJ1-1	TRBV7-2	14	NA	NA	CASSLWGGHTEAFF	TGTGCCAGCAGCTTATGGGGGGGGCACACTGAAGCTTTCTTT
TRBJ2-5	TRBV19	14	TRBD2	NA	CASSIGGGRETQYF	TGTGCCAGTAGTATAGGCGGGGGTCGAGAGACCCAGTACTTC
TRBJ1-1	TRBV5-6	13	NA	NA	CASSGTWGTEAFF	TGTGCCAGCAGCGGGACTTGGGGCACTGAAGCTTTCTTT
TRBJ2-1	TRBV7-3	15	TRBD2	NA	CASSLTGLAAREQFF	TGTGCCAGCAGCTTAACGGGGCTAGCGGCGCGTGAGCAGTTCTTC
TRBJ2-1	TRBV7-8	21	NA	NA	CASSLVNRPGVRAPPYNEQFF	TGTGCCAGCAGCTTAGTCAACCGTCCCGGAGTAAGGGCGCCGCCCTACAATGAGCAGTTCTTC